This TCR beta chain was recorded in a study of early T cells in non-severe SARS-CoV-2 infection. TCRdb redid the calling of the 5' RACE reads with MiXCR, one entry per CDR3 protein. The sample contains about 49,000 distinct CDR3 sequences, under 7.5% of which appear only once. This CDR3 contains 14 residues. Deletions cut 2 bases from V and 4 bases from J, with 9 bases between. The V gene's germline CDR1 is MNHEY and CDR2 SVGAGI. This clonotype was picked up many times. The TCR was taken from an adult who was a healthcare worker with PCR-confirmed SARS-CoV-2 infection or an uninfected control (not recorded which). The chain is built from TRBV6-5 and TRBJ2-1; D gene unclear. The starting material was whole blood, obtained at baseline. The CDR3 coding sequence is TGTGCCAGCAGTTACACGGCAGGTTACAATGAGCAGTTCTTC. Encoded protein: CASSYTAGYNEQFF.